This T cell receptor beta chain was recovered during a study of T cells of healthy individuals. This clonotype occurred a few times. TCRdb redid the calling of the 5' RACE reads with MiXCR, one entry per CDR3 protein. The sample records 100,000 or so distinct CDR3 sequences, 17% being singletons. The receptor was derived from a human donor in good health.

The CDR3 coding sequence is TGCAGCGTTGATTCTGGGGCCAACGTCCTGACTTTC. Translation: CSVDSGANVLTF. The chain combines TRBV29-1 with TRBJ2-6; D is uncertain. The CDR3 is 12 amino acids. Germline values: CDR1 SQVTM, CDR2 ANQGSEA. V was pared by 3 bases and J by 1 base, with 1 base between.